Given below is one T cell receptor (beta chain) in context. PCR employed 60 Vbeta and 13 Jbeta primers. Repertoires were generated with immunoSEQ multiplex PCR, while TCRdb's copy carries only in-frame clones and drops some. This table holds roughly 120,000 clones, roughly 79% found once. This entry is derived from a study of cytomegalovirus exposure and HLA in healthy donors. Material: PBMCs. This TCR came from a woman aged 45-59 years in good health and CMV-seropositive.

The CDR3 bases are TGTGCCAGCAGCTTACGGGAATCGGCTAATGAAAAACTGTTTTTT. Protein product: CASSLRESANEKLFF. The rearrangement joins TRBV7-6 to TRBJ1-4; D not certain. Germline CDR1 and CDR2: SGHVS and FNYEAQ. The CDR3 has 15 amino acids. The V gene lost 2 bases and the J gene lost 3 bases, with 10 bases spanning the gap. The full variable domain, rest sourced from reference TRBV7-6 and TRBJ1-4, is GAGVSQSPRYKVTKRGQDVALRCDPISGHVSLYWYRQALGQGPEFLTYFNYEAQQDKSGLPNDRFSAERPEGSISTLTIQRTEQRDSAMYRCASSLRESANEKLFFGSGTQLSVL.